Listed below are T cell receptor beta chains from one sample, sequenced in a study of cytomegalovirus exposure and HLA in healthy donors. Sequenced by immunoSEQ multiplex PCR; TCRdb stores in-frame clones only, minus some. The profile covers around 190,000 clones, with approximately 80% appearing a single time and approximately 0.55% taken by the ten largest. Sequences were obtained from PBMCs. Source of these receptors: a woman aged 50 to 60 in good health and CMV-seronegative. Both conserved end residues are part of each CDR3. Fields, in order: clone size, V gene, J gene, D gene, CDR3 protein, CDR3 DNA. D genes are given only for firm matches. The size entry is marked missing in some rows and otherwise reads once, few, many or a size class.

>.|TRBV4-1|TRBJ1-1|.
CASSQEDPAPNTEAFF
TGCGCCAGCAGCCAAGAAGATCCAGCGCCCAACACTGAAGCTTTCTTT
>.|TRBV5-7|TRBJ2-2|.
CASSFGRADTGELFF
TGTGCCAGCAGCTTTGGCAGGGCCGACACCGGGGAGCTGTTTTTT
>.|TRBV10-1|TRBJ2-2|.
CAARVDATGELFF
TGCGCCGCGCGGGTAGATGCCACCGGGGAGCTGTTTTTT
>.|TRBV5-6|TRBJ2-7|.
CASSLIDRTNTYEQYF
TGTGCCAGCAGCCTGATCGATAGGACTAATACCTACGAGCAGTACTTC
>.|TRBV30|TRBJ2-1|TRBD2
CAWTGGYWSGQFF
TGTGCCTGGACCGGGGGGTATTGGTCTGGGCAGTTCTTC
>.|TRBV7-9|TRBJ2-7|.
CASSFRAGTSNYEQYF
TGTGCCAGCAGCTTCCGAGCCGGGACATCGAACTACGAGCAGTACTTC
>.|TRBV9|TRBJ2-1|TRBD2
CASSVELAEKQFF
TGTGCCAGCAGCGTAGAACTAGCGGAGAAGCAGTTCTTC
>.|TRBV5-1|TRBJ2-7|TRBD1
CASSKEGQEFYEQYF
TGCGCCAGCAGCAAGGAGGGACAGGAGTTCTACGAGCAGTACTTC
>.|TRBV5-1|TRBJ2-3|TRBD2
CASSVGLAEDTQYF
TGCGCCAGCAGCGTAGGACTAGCGGAGGATACGCAGTATTTT
>.|TRBV4-1|TRBJ2-5|.
CASSQDSGSETQYF
TGCGCCAGCAGCCAAGATTCGGGGTCCGAGACCCAGTACTTC
>.|TRBV6-5|TRBJ2-1|.
CASSTKQTSEQFF
TGTGCCAGCAGCACCAAACAGACCTCTGAGCAGTTCTTC
>.|TRBV7-9|TRBJ2-5|.
CASSPREGREETQYF
TGTGCCAGCAGCCCTAGAGAGGGCCGGGAAGAGACCCAGTACTTC
>few|TRBV5-1|TRBJ1-2|.
CASSPDSVNYGYTF
TGCGCCAGCAGCCCGGACAGTGTGAACTATGGCTACACCTTC
>.|TRBV7-9|TRBJ2-1|.
CSSSLDGTRVYEQFF
TGTTCCAGCAGCTTAGATGGTACTAGAGTCTATGAGCAGTTCTTC
>.|TRBV19|TRBJ1-1|.
CASRDRMNTEAFF
TGTGCCAGTAGGGACAGAATGAACACTGAAGCTTTCTTT
>.|TRBV5-7|TRBJ2-2|.
CASSALLTVRNTGELFF
TGTGCCAGCAGCGCCTTACTAACTGTCAGGAACACCGGGGAGCTGTTTTTT
>.|TRBV7-2|TRBJ2-2|.
CASSLRGGSGTGELFF
TGTGCCAGCAGCTTACGCGGGGGCTCGGGCACCGGGGAGCTGTTTTTT
>.|TRBV4-2|TRBJ2-1|.
CASSQVGHRSEQFF
TGTGCCAGCAGCCAAGTCGGACACCGGAGTGAGCAGTTCTTC
>.|TRBV30|TRBJ1-1|.
CACHGGVELNTEAFF
TGTGCCTGCCATGGGGGGGTAGAACTGAACACTGAAGCTTTCTTT
>.|TRBV28|TRBJ2-5|.
CASSLGQGLETQYF
TGTGCCAGCAGTTTAGGTCAGGGTTTGGAGACCCAGTACTTC
>.|TRBV18|TRBJ1-3|.
CASSPLAVLSGNTIYF
TGTGCCAGCTCACCATTGGCGGTGCTATCTGGAAACACCATATATTTT
>.|TRBV19|TRBJ2-7|TRBD2
CASSIGGGNYEQYF
TGTGCCAGTAGTATTGGGGGAGGGAACTACGAGCAGTACTTC
>.|TRBV7-2|TRBJ2-7|.
CASSLAAGVGYEQYF
TGTGCCAGCAGCTTAGCTGCGGGTGTAGGTTACGAGCAGTACTTC
>.|TRBV7-9|TRBJ2-6|.
CASSLEHLGQFSGANVLTF
TGTGCCAGCAGCTTAGAACACCTAGGACAGTTCTCTGGGGCCAACGTCCTGACTTTC
>few|TRBV7-9|TRBJ2-7|.
CASSLQSGTSYEQYF
TGTGCCAGCAGCCTGCAGAGCGGCACCTCCTACGAGCAGTACTTC
>.|TRBV9|TRBJ1-3|TRBD1
CASTRSAGTAGNTIYF
TGTGCAAGCACCCGATCGGCCGGGACAGCTGGAAACACCATATATTTT
>once|TRBV11-2|TRBJ1-2|TRBD1
CASSLARTGGQGGGAF
TGTGCCAGCAGCTTAGCCAGAACCGGAGGACAGGGGGGTGGCGCCTTC
>.|TRBV28|TRBJ2-3|.
CASSSQGPDTQYF
TGTGCCAGCAGTTCCCAGGGGCCAGATACGCAGTATTTT
>.|TRBV7-3|TRBJ2-3|TRBD1
CASSITGGSTDTQYF
TGTGCCAGCAGCATCACAGGGGGCAGCACAGATACGCAGTATTTT
>once|TRBV27|TRBJ1-3|.
CASSSTANSGNTIYF
TGTGCCAGCAGTTCAACAGCCAACTCTGGAAACACCATATATTTT
>.|TRBV9|TRBJ2-7|TRBD2
CASSVGSGGLYEQYF
TGTGCCAGCAGCGTAGGAAGCGGGGGGCTCTACGAGCAGTACTTC
>.|TRBV5-1|TRBJ2-2|TRBD2
CASSFPSGNTGELFF
TGCGCCAGCAGCTTCCCTAGCGGGAACACCGGGGAGCTGTTTTTT
>.|TRBV2|TRBJ1-2|TRBD1
CASSRDSAVVGYTF
TGTGCCAGCAGCAGGGACAGCGCCGTGGTTGGCTACACCTTC
>.|TRBV4-1|TRBJ1-4|TRBD1
CASSPGQGWEKLFF
TGCGCCAGCAGCCCGGGACAGGGATGGGAAAAACTGTTTTTT
>.|TRBV28|TRBJ2-4|TRBD2
CASSGSGGRKNIQYF
TGTGCCAGCAGTGGGTCTGGCGGGAGAAAAAACATTCAGTACTTC
>.|TRBV6-6|TRBJ2-7|.
CASSYPPRQTEQYF
TGTGCCAGCAGTTACCCACCGCGACAGACCGAGCAGTACTTC
>few|TRBV5-4|TRBJ2-5|TRBD2
CASSYGGTSGQETQYF
TGTGCCAGCAGCTACGGAGGGACTAGCGGGCAAGAGACCCAGTACTTC
>.|TRBV5-1|TRBJ1-2|TRBD1
CASSLATGGRIYGYTF
TGCGCCAGCAGCCTTGCGACAGGGGGCAGGATCTATGGCTACACCTTC